These T cell receptor beta chains were read from a single sample in a study of human T cells and chemical hapten exposure. MiXCR, run by TCRdb on the RACE reads, gives a single entry per CDR3 protein. The repertoire holds around 62,000 distinct CDR3 sequences, approximately 7% seen once, with more than 1.5% in the top ten. The input for sequencing was whole blood, taken in connection with sensitization to the hapten diphenylcyclopropenone (DPC). These receptors came from a woman in her twenties or thirties with alopecia areata. Some clones in this sample may be carry-over from other donors' samples. Each CDR3 is given with its conserved first and last residue. A D gene is named only where the DNA matches it firmly. Clone size appears in some rows only: once, few, many, or a class for an expanded clone.

V,length,J,D,size,CDR3,DNA
TRBV4-2,16,TRBJ2-3,TRBD2,-,CASSQGTSGGTDTQYF,TGTGCCAGCAGCCAAGGCACTAGCGGGGGGACAGATACGCAGTATTTT
TRBV15,16,TRBJ1-5,-,-,CATQAGVGAGNQPQHF,TGTGCCACCCAAGCGGGGGTAGGGGCAGGCAATCAGCCCCAGCATTTT
TRBV7-6,13,TRBJ2-7,-,-,CASSLSEYYEQYF,TGTGCCAGCAGCTTGTCGGAGTACTACGAGCAGTACTTC
TRBV12-3/TRBV12-4,16,TRBJ2-2,-,many,CASSFSGDSNTGELFF,TGTGCCAGCAGTTTTTCGGGAGATTCGAACACCGGGGAGCTGTTTTTT
TRBV20-1,18,TRBJ2-3,TRBD2,few,CSARVYPPTGGNTDTQYF,TGCAGTGCTAGAGTGTATCCTCCGACCGGGGGGAACACAGATACGCAGTATTTT
TRBV27,14,TRBJ1-4,-,many,CASRKQGFEGQLFF,TGTGCCAGCAGGAAACAGGGATTCGAGGGACAACTGTTTTTT
TRBV7-2,15,TRBJ2-3,-,many,CASSWGQVYGDTQYF,TGTGCCAGCAGCTGGGGACAAGTGTATGGAGATACGCAGTATTTT
TRBV7-3,19,TRBJ2-1,TRBD2,many,CASSPRASGGPSSYNEQFF,TGTGCCAGCAGCCCCCGAGCTAGCGGGGGCCCTAGCTCCTACAATGAGCAGTTCTTC
TRBV13,19,TRBJ2-5,TRBD2,many,CASSLGGLASYLLQETQYF,TGTGCCAGCAGCTTAGGGGGACTAGCGAGCTACCTCCTCCAAGAGACCCAGTACTTC
TRBV6-1,15,TRBJ2-1,TRBD1,many,CASERDRVLYNEQFF,TGTGCCAGCGAACGGGACAGGGTCCTCTACAATGAGCAGTTCTTC
TRBV10-1,13,TRBJ2-3,-,-,CASSDPIIDTQYF,TGCGCCAGCAGTGATCCGATAATAGATACGCAGTATTTT
TRBV5-1,14,TRBJ1-2,-,few,CASSLEQTTYGYTF,TGCGCCAGCAGCTTGGAGCAGACTACCTATGGCTACACCTTC
TRBV18,15,TRBJ1-1,-,many,CASSPPQGVNTEAFF,TGTGCCAGCTCACCACCGCAGGGAGTGAACACTGAAGCTTTCTTT
TRBV7-2,14,TRBJ1-1,-,many,CASSLGAGHYEAFF,TGTGCCAGCAGCTTGGGAGCAGGGCATTATGAAGCTTTCTTT
TRBV20-1,14,TRBJ2-3,-,many,CSAPVPGRTDTQYF,TGCAGTGCCCCGGTCCCAGGGCGCACAGATACGCAGTATTTT
TRBV27,14,TRBJ2-7,-,few,CASSAAGASYEQYF,TGTGCCAGCAGTGCTGCCGGGGCCTCCTACGAGCAGTACTTC
TRBV12-3/TRBV12-4,13,TRBJ1-4,TRBD1,many,CASSTDRDEKLFF,TGTGCCAGCAGCACAGACAGGGACGAAAAACTGTTTTTT
TRBV6-1,17,TRBJ2-1,TRBD2,-,CASSESRLAAGLQGQFF,TGTGCCAGCAGTGAAAGCAGACTAGCGGCAGGCTTGCAGGGGCAGTTCTTC
TRBV5-4,14,TRBJ2-7,TRBD1,few,CASSWTGDLNEQYF,TGTGCCAGCAGCTGGACAGGGGACCTCAACGAGCAGTACTTC
TRBV19,15,TRBJ2-7,-,many,CASSTGRIRFYEQYF,TGTGCCAGTAGTACTGGACGTATTAGATTCTACGAGCAGTACTTC
TRBV2,14,TRBJ2-3,-,medium-sized,CASSEADNTDTQYF,TGTGCCAGCAGTGAAGCGGACAACACAGATACGCAGTATTTT
TRBV7-8,14,TRBJ2-5,-,many,CASSLRSSQETQYF,TGTGCCAGCAGCCTAAGATCTAGTCAAGAGACCCAGTACTTC
TRBV3-1,14,TRBJ2-3,-,many,CASRRQPSTDTQYF,TGTGCCAGCAGACGGCAACCTAGCACAGATACGCAGTATTTT
TRBV7-8,16,TRBJ2-7,-,many,CASSLAPGRRSYEQYF,TGTGCCAGCAGCTTAGCCCCGGGACGCCGATCCTACGAGCAGTACTTC
TRBV5-1,14,TRBJ1-4,TRBD1,many,CASSLRTGKEKLFF,TGCGCCAGCAGCTTACGGACAGGGAAAGAAAAACTGTTTTTT
TRBV2,11,TRBJ1-1,-,many,CAIRGQPEAFF,TGTGCCATCCGGGGGCAGCCCGAAGCTTTCTTT
TRBV20-1,15,TRBJ1-1,TRBD1,many,CSARDLGQGTSEAFF,TGCAGTGCTAGAGATCTGGGACAGGGTACGTCTGAAGCTTTCTTT
TRBV7-2,13,TRBJ1-2,-,many,CASSPDRNYGYTF,TGTGCCAGCAGCCCGGACAGAAACTATGGCTACACCTTC
TRBV2,17,TRBJ1-5,-,many,CASSVDGDWVRNQPQHF,TGTGCCAGCAGTGTTGACGGCGACTGGGTACGCAATCAGCCCCAGCATTTT
TRBV7-9,15,TRBJ2-5,TRBD1,many,CASSTSGTGEETQYF,TGTGCCAGCAGCACCTCCGGGACAGGCGAAGAGACCCAGTACTTC
TRBV25-1,15,TRBJ2-2,TRBD1,many,CASSDRGLDTGELFF,TGTGCCAGCAGTGACAGGGGGTTGGACACCGGGGAGCTGTTTTTT
TRBV18,16,TRBJ1-1,-,many,CASQTKGGRSLAEAFF,TGTGCCAGCCAGACGAAAGGGGGGCGGTCTTTAGCTGAAGCTTTCTTT
TRBV20-1,16,TRBJ2-3,TRBD2,many,CSARLAGGKVTDTQYF,TGCAGTGCCAGACTAGCGGGGGGTAAAGTCACAGATACGCAGTATTTT
TRBV30,12,TRBJ1-1,-,many,CAWKSGYTEAFF,TGTGCCTGGAAATCAGGATACACTGAAGCTTTCTTT
TRBV2,12,TRBJ1-5,-,many,CASSDLGQPQHF,TGTGCCAGCAGTGACCTGGGTCAGCCCCAGCATTTT
TRBV5-6,16,TRBJ2-3,TRBD2,many,CASSLMSSGPTDTQYF,TGTGCCAGCAGCTTGATGTCTAGCGGGCCCACAGATACGCAGTATTTT
TRBV3-1,15,TRBJ2-4,-,many,CASSPLGQAKNIQYF,TGTGCCAGCAGCCCCCTAGGACAAGCAAAAAACATTCAGTACTTC
TRBV2,15,TRBJ1-6,-,many,CASSGEKGFGSPLHF,TGTGCCAGCAGTGGTGAAAAAGGGTTCGGCTCACCCCTCCACTTT
TRBV10-3,15,TRBJ2-3,TRBD1,few,CAISPGQGKGDTQYF,TGTGCCATCAGCCCCGGACAGGGCAAGGGAGATACGCAGTATTTT
TRBV15,15,TRBJ2-7,-,-,CATSRDRGKTYEQYF,TGTGCCACCAGCAGAGATAGAGGCAAAACCTACGAGCAGTACTTC
TRBV7-3,12,TRBJ2-4,-,many,CASSQYGDIQYF,TGTGCCAGCAGCCAGTATGGGGACATTCAGTACTTC
TRBV14,15,TRBJ2-1,-,many,CASSHQAQGWDEQFF,TGTGCCAGCAGCCACCAGGCTCAGGGTTGGGATGAGCAGTTCTTC
TRBV7-9,14,TRBJ1-2,-,few,CASSFGQLYYGYTF,TGTGCCAGCAGCTTCGGACAGCTCTACTATGGCTACACCTTC
TRBV5-1,14,TRBJ2-7,-,many,CASSIGQAKYEQYF,TGCGCCAGCAGCATAGGACAAGCGAAATACGAGCAGTACTTC
TRBV30,14,TRBJ1-3,-,many,CAWSVSASGNTIYF,TGTGCCTGGAGTGTATCGGCTTCTGGAAACACCATATATTTT
TRBV19,13,TRBJ2-3,-,many,CASKHAGTDTQYF,TGTGCCAGCAAACACGCCGGCACAGATACGCAGTATTTT
TRBV10-3,16,TRBJ2-3,-,many,CAISGAGSGRTDTQYF,TGTGCCATCAGTGGGGCGGGCAGCGGGCGCACAGATACGCAGTATTTT
TRBV25-1,15,TRBJ2-7,TRBD1,medium-sized,CASSNPGTGHYEQYF,TGTGCCAGCAGTAACCCCGGGACAGGGCACTACGAGCAGTACTTC
TRBV5-8,16,TRBJ1-4,-,many,CASSAGGWRGYEKLFF,TGTGCCAGCAGCGCCGGAGGATGGAGGGGATACGAAAAACTGTTTTTT
TRBV10-3,11,TRBJ1-2,-,many,CAISQDYGYTF,TGTGCCATCAGCCAAGACTATGGCTACACCTTC
TRBV10-2,14,TRBJ2-7,TRBD1,-,CASSRQGETYEQYF,TGCGCCAGCAGCAGACAGGGGGAGACCTACGAGCAGTACTTC
TRBV20-1,14,TRBJ1-2,TRBD1,once,CSARSRTGRDGYTF,TGCAGTGCTAGATCCCGGACAGGGCGGGACGGCTACACCTTC
TRBV5-4,14,TRBJ1-6,TRBD1,many,CASSWDRGNSPLHF,TGTGCCAGCAGCTGGGACAGGGGAAATTCACCCCTCCACTTT
TRBV20-1,15,TRBJ1-1,-,few,CSASPRGAWNTEAFF,TGCAGTGCTAGCCCAAGGGGGGCCTGGAACACTGAAGCTTTCTTT
TRBV5-1,13,TRBJ1-2,-,-,CASSSTGAVGYTF,TGCGCCAGCAGCTCGACGGGGGCGGTGGGCTACACCTTC